This TCR beta chain was profiled in a study of glioma-infiltrating T cells. Study details: Dexamethasone exposure before glioma surgery was limited to six or fewer days. Sequencing aimed for about 4- to 10-fold coverage of about a million peripheral T cells.

Using RNA template, CDR3s of TCR alpha and beta were amplified with iRepertoire arm-PCR. TCRdb passed the multiplex PCR reads through MiXCR, listing each CDR3 protein once. The data contain 400,000 or so distinct CDR3 sequences, about 40% of them singletons. This CDR3 spans 15 amino acids. Germline-derived CDR1 and CDR2 are DFQATT and SNEGSKA (reference sequence). The V and J ends lost 0 bases and 4 bases, in that order; junction bases with no gene match: 6. V is TRBV20-1 and J is TRBJ2-1; TRBD2 matches at 7 bases. Sequenced: glioma tissue, nonneoplastic brain tissue, or PBMCs (not recorded which). This clonotype originated in a human donor with low-grade glioma or glioblastoma, undergoing nonglioma brain surgery, or in good health (not recorded which). The chain's CDR3 is CSARDASGYYNEQFF. CDR3 DNA: TGCAGTGCTAGAGACGCTAGCGGATATTACAATGAGCAGTTCTTC.